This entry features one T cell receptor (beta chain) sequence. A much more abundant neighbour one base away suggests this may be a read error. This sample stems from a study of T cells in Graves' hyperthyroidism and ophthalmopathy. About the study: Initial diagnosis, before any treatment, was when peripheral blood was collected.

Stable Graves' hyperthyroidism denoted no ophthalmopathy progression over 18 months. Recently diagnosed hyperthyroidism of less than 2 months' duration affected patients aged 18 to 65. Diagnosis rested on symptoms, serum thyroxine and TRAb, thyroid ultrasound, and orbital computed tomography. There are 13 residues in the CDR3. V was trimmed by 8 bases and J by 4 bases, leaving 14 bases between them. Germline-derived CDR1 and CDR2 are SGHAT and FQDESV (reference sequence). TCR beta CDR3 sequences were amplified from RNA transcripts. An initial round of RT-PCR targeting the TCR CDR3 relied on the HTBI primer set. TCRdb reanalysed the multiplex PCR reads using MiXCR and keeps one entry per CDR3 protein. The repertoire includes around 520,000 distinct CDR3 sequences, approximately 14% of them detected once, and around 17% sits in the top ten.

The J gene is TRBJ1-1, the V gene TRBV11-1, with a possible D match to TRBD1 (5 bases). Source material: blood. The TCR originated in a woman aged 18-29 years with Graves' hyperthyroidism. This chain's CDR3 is CASEQGLVTEAFF. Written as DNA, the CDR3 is TGTGCCAGCGAGCAGGGATTAGTCACTGAAGCTTTCTTT. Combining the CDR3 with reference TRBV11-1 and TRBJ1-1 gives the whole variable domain EAEVAQSPRYKITEKSQAVAFWCDPISGHATLYWYRQILGQGPELLVQFQDESVVDDSQLPKDRFSAERLKGVDSTLKIQPAELGDSAMYLCASEQGLVTEAFFGQGTRLTVV.